The 8 T cell receptor beta chains presented below share a single source sample, sequenced in a study of beta chain features in type 1 diabetes. Of the isolated RNA, all was reverse transcribed, and so the sequenced material was expressed TCRB transcripts. The protocol was immunoSEQ multiplex PCR, while the TCRdb copy is restricted to in-frame clones and leaves out a portion. The sample comprises 970,000 or so clones, around a sixth of which are singletons, and about 0.025% rests with the top ten. Input material: naive CD4+ T cells from blood. The receptors come from a woman aged 18-29 years in good health.

The chain uses TRBV28 and TRBJ1-1; D gene uncertain. Germline V CDR1 and CDR2: MDHEN, SYDVKM. V was pared by 7 bases and J by 6 bases, with 15 bases between. The CDR3 extends over 13 amino acids. The DNA of the CDR3 is TGTGCCAGCACCACAACGAACTCGGCTGAAGCTTTCTTT. Its protein product is CASTTTNSAEAFF.

Concerning this clone itself: Sequence at one end of the junction differs from germline and may be a read error. This rearrangement joins TRBV7-9 to TRBJ2-3, with D perhaps TRBD2 (5 bases). The CDR3 contains 15 residues. Germline V gene lookup returns CDR1 SEHNR and CDR2 FQNEAQ (reference sequence). This CDR3 is CASSQGGGYTDTQYF. CDR3 nucleotides: TGCGCCAGCAGCCAAGGAGGCGGGTACACAGATACGCAGTATTTT.

This clone has a handful of counts. The genes are TRBV14 and TRBJ2-7; no definite D call. Trimming removed 1 base from V and 3 bases from J, with 4 bases in between. Germline V gene sequence: CDR1 SGHDN, CDR2 FVKESK. The CDR3 length is 12 residues. The DNA of the CDR3 is TGTGCCAGCAGCCAAGCTGACTACGAGCAGTACTTC. Protein: CASSQADYEQYF.

The chain couples TRBV15 to TRBJ2-1; 8 nucleotides align to TRBD1. This CDR3 spans 17 amino acids. The trim removed 0 bases at V and 2 bases at J, leaving 6 bases unmatched. Germline V gives CDR1 LNHNV, CDR2 YYDKDF (reference sequence). CDR3 nucleotides: TGTGCCACCAGCAGAGATCTTGCAGGGGGCGCCTACAATGAGCAGTTCTTC. This encodes CATSRDLAGGAYNEQFF.

In this sample, this clone turned up many times. V usage is TRBV14 and J usage is TRBJ1-3; D gene uncertain. V lost 4 bases and J lost 0, with 13 bases in between. Per the germline V gene, CDR1 is SGHDN and CDR2 is FVKESK. The CDR3 sequence is 16 residues long. The DNA for the CDR3 is TGTGCCAGCAGCCTCGTTGGCCCTTCCTCTGGAAACACCATATATTTT. Protein: CASSLVGPSSGNTIYF.

This chain uses TRBV19 with TRBJ2-5; 9 bases line up with TRBD1. Germline-derived CDR1 and CDR2 are LNHDA and SQIVND (reference sequence). V trimming: 6 bases; J trimming: 1 base; junction bases outside the gene matches: 6. The length of the CDR3 is 15 residues. CDR3 coding DNA: TGTGCCAGTAGAACCCGGGGACAGGGCCAAGAGACCCAGTACTTC. This sequence encodes CASRTRGQGQETQYF.

This chain connects TRBV20-1 to TRBJ2-7; D is unresolved. The CDR3 runs to 11 residues. Germline V gives CDR1 DFQATT, CDR2 SNEGSKA (reference sequence). CDR3 in DNA: TGCAGCGTGGGGAATCAGGACGAGCAGTACTTC. Protein: CSVGNQDEQYF.

This chain connects TRBV5-4 to TRBJ2-5; 8 bases match TRBD2. Trimming removed 2 bases from V and 11 bases from J; junction bases left unmatched: 11. Germline V lookup: CDR1 SGHNT, CDR2 YYREEE (reference sequence). The CDR3 has 14 amino acids. DNA for the CDR3: TGTGCCAGCAGCTTCGGTAGCGGGATTAGGGAGCAGTACTTC. The encoded protein is CASSFGSGIREQYF.